The entry that follows covers one T cell receptor beta chain sequence. The CDR3 is 14 amino acids. The V and J ends lost 5 bases and 4 bases, in that order; junction bases with no gene match: 5. Per the germline V gene, CDR1 is MNHEY and CDR2 is SMNVEV (reference sequence). The record originates from a study of blood T cell repertoires in COVID-19. Study information: The United States, Italy and Spain supplied acute and convalescent COVID-19 samples.

How the authors handled the data: Using reference gene primer amplification, nucleated cell counts were estimated. Data came from immunoSEQ multiplex PCR; TCRdb stores just in-frame clones and leaves some out. V and J calls and clone size are given by that table; D and trimming were obtained from the DNA. This table has 200,000 to 300,000 clones, approximately 89% appearing once. J is TRBJ2-3 and V is TRBV27, with 8 bases identical to TRBD1. The sample consisted of peripheral blood. This TCR derives from a man in his forties who had recovered from COVID-19. The CDR3 loop is CASSLQGAADTQYF. The CDR3 DNA sequence: TGTGCCAGCAGTCTGCAGGGGGCCGCAGATACGCAGTATTTT.